This TCR beta chain originates from a study of T cells after yellow fever vaccination. One entry per CDR3 protein, called by TCRdb with MiXCR from the 5' RACE reads. The repertoire has around 310,000 distinct CDR3 sequences, about 4.5% of them found once; the top ten carry roughly 21%. The CDR3 totals 16 residues. Trimming took off 4 bases at V and 1 base at J, with 14 bases between the two ends. Germline loops: CDR1 SGHAT, CDR2 FQNNGV. This specimen consisted of PBMCs, obtained 15 days after the yellow fever booster vaccination. This TCR was recovered from a man aged 18 to 30 who received the YFV17D yellow fever vaccine. This chain uses TRBV11-2 with TRBJ2-4; a possible D gene is TRBD1 (6 bases). The CDR3 protein is CASSSGTRSAKNIQYF. The CDR3 coding sequence is TGTGCCAGCAGCTCCGGGACAAGAAGTGCCAAAAACATTCAGTACTTC.